These 14 T cell receptor beta chains originate from one sample sequenced in a study of blood T cell repertoires in COVID-19. The table came from immunoSEQ multiplex PCR; TCRdb's copy has only in-frame clones and leaves some out. The sample records more than 250,000 clones, around 83% being singletons. The sample was peripheral blood. The source of these receptors is a woman between 50 and 59 years old with acute or convalescent COVID-19.

V and J are TRBV7-3 and TRBJ2-2; D is undetermined. Germline lookup yields CDR1 SGHTA and CDR2 FQGTGA. Trimming shortened V by 5 bases and J by 0 bases, and 4 bases separated the two germline ends. This CDR3 region has 13 residues. For the CDR3, the DNA is TGTGCCAGCAGCCCCTCGAACACCGGGGAGCTGTTTTTT. Protein product: CASSPSNTGELFF.

The chain is built from TRBV5-1 and TRBJ2-1; weak D call: TRBD2 (6 bases). V gave up 4 bases and J gave up 1 base, with 18 bases separating them. The CDR3 contains 17 residues. Germline V gene sequence: CDR1 SGHRS, CDR2 YFSETQ. Here the CDR3 DNA reads TGCGCCAGCAGCCTCACACCGGGACTGGGATCCTACAATGAGCAGTTCTTC. It specifies CASSLTPGLGSYNEQFF.

V and J are TRBV19 and TRBJ2-5; 10 nucleotides line up with TRBD1. This CDR3 has 13 amino acids. Germline V CDR1 and CDR2: LNHDA, SQIVND (reference sequence). Losses at the gene ends were 6 bases for V and 5 bases for J; bases not matched to a gene: 3. Written as DNA, the CDR3 is TGTGCCAGTAGGGGGACAGGGGTGGAGACCCAGTACTTC. Protein: CASRGTGVETQYF.

The gene calls are TRBV25-1 and TRBJ1-6, with D tentatively TRBD1 (6 bases). With 4 bases removed from V and 0 bases from J, the gap between germline ends came to 16 bases. Germline values: CDR1 MGHDK, CDR2 SYGVNS. The CDR3 is made up of 18 amino acids. The CDR3 nucleotides are TGTGCCAGCAGTGTTTTAGGGGGACCTAGCTCCTATAATTCACCCCTCCACTTT. This gives the protein CASSVLGGPSSYNSPLHF.

This clone has just a few counts. V gene TRBV9 combines with J gene TRBJ2-1; D perhaps matches TRBD1 (6 bases). V lost 0 bases to trimming and J lost 0 bases, with 10 bases between them. The CDR3 consists of 16 residues. Germline CDR1 and CDR2: SGDLS and YYNGEE. The CDR3 DNA reads as TGTGCCAGCAGCGTAGCAGGGGCGAGCTCCTACAATGAGCAGTTCTTC. Protein: CASSVAGASSYNEQFF.

This chain connects TRBV4-2 to TRBJ2-7; 9 bases fit TRBD2. CDR3 length: 15 amino acids. The germline gives CDR1 LGHNA, CDR2 YNFKEQ. J was trimmed by 2 bases and V by 1 base; bases with no gene match: 3. The DNA for the CDR3 is TGTGCCAGCAGCCAAGGTACTAGCGGGCCCTACGAGCAGTACTTC. Its protein product is CASSQGTSGPYEQYF.

This chain joins TRBV5-1 and TRBJ1-4; TRBD1 is a possible D gene (6 bases). The length of the CDR3 is 15 residues. Deletions cut 4 bases from V and 4 bases from J, with 14 bases between. The germline gives CDR1 SGHRS, CDR2 YFSETQ. The CDR3 DNA follows: TGCGCCAGCAGCCCCCCGGACAGCCTTAATGAAAAACTGTTTTTT. It yields the protein CASSPPDSLNEKLFF.

This chain connects TRBV19 to TRBJ1-5, with D uncertain. The germline V gene encodes CDR1 LNHDA and CDR2 SQIVND (reference sequence). The CDR3 sequence is 12 residues long. V lost 6 bases, J lost 3 bases, and 6 bases lay in between. The CDR3 protein is CASRANNQPQHF. CDR3 DNA: TGTGCCAGTAGAGCCAACAATCAGCCCCAGCATTTT.

The gene calls are TRBV19 and TRBJ2-3; D is possibly TRBD2 (6 bases). Trimming took 3 bases from V and 4 from J, leaving 14 bases between them. The CDR3 sequence is 15 residues long. Germline CDR1 reads LNHDA; CDR2 reads SQIVND (reference sequence). CDR3 protein: CASSIPGGVADTQYF. For the CDR3, the DNA is TGTGCCAGTAGTATCCCCGGAGGGGTGGCAGATACGCAGTATTTT.

This clone was detected once. The rearrangement joins TRBV9 to TRBJ2-7, with unresolved D. V gave up 0 bases and J gave up 2 bases, with 12 bases separating them. The germline CDR1 and CDR2 sequences are SGDLS and YYNGEE. The CDR3 spans 15 residues. The CDR3 nucleotides are TGTGCCAGCAGCGTAGATCTGGGCAGCCCCTACGAGCAGTACTTC. This gives the protein CASSVDLGSPYEQYF.

The rearrangement joins TRBV7-9 to TRBJ2-7, with no clear D. This CDR3 has 11 amino acids. Germline CDR1 is SEHNR and CDR2 is FQNEAQ (reference sequence). V was shortened by 4 bases and J by 3 bases, with 4 bases between the two germline ends. CDR3 DNA: TGTGCCAGCAGCTCCCACTACGAGCAGTACTTC. It specifies CASSSHYEQYF.

The J gene is TRBJ1-4, the V gene TRBV11-2; no firm D call. This CDR3 has 14 amino acids. The germline V gene encodes CDR1 SGHAT and CDR2 FQNNGV. Trimming removed 3 bases from V and 0 bases from J, with 5 bases in between. In DNA, the CDR3 is TGTGCCAGCAGCTTCAGATCAACTAATGAAAAACTGTTTTTT. Translated, it gives CASSFRSTNEKLFF.

The chain uses TRBV9 and TRBJ2-3, with D uncertain. Trimming shortened V by 4 bases and J by 2 bases, and 8 bases separated the two germline ends. The CDR3 sequence is 13 residues long. Germline CDR1 and CDR2: SGDLS and YYNGEE. In nucleotides, the CDR3 is TGTGCCAGCAGCCCCCTCTTCACAGATACGCAGTATTTT. Translation: CASSPLFTDTQYF.

The chain employs TRBV6-5 and TRBJ1-1; perhaps TRBD1 as D (5 bases). The CDR3 has 13 residues. CDR1 MNHEY and CDR2 SVGAGI come from the germline V gene. Trimming removed 5 bases from V and 2 bases from J, with 9 bases in between. The CDR3 nucleotides are TGTGCCAGCAGTCTACAGGTCAACACTGAAGCTTTCTTT. Its protein product is CASSLQVNTEAFF.